This entry is about one T cell receptor (beta chain). This sample is drawn from a study of T-cell memory formation after mild COVID-19. This CDR3 region has 14 residues. V shed 6 bases, J shed 7 bases, and the junction held 7 bases outside the gene matches. Germline V lookup: CDR1 SQVTM, CDR2 ANQGSEA. Using its own MiXCR run on the 5' RACE reads, TCRdb lists one record per CDR3 protein. The sample yields around 500,000 distinct CDR3 sequences, over 15% seen once. The origin of this receptor is an adult woman who had mild COVID-19 (a few samples of this study predate the infection). Cell type and time point are not known. V usage is TRBV29-1 and J usage is TRBJ2-1; 12 nucleotides align to TRBD2. What was sequenced was PBMCs or a T cell subset sorted from them (not recorded which). The CDR3 here is CSVERTSGVNEQFF. CDR3 nucleotides: TGCAGCGTAGAAAGGACTAGCGGGGTTAATGAGCAGTTCTTC.